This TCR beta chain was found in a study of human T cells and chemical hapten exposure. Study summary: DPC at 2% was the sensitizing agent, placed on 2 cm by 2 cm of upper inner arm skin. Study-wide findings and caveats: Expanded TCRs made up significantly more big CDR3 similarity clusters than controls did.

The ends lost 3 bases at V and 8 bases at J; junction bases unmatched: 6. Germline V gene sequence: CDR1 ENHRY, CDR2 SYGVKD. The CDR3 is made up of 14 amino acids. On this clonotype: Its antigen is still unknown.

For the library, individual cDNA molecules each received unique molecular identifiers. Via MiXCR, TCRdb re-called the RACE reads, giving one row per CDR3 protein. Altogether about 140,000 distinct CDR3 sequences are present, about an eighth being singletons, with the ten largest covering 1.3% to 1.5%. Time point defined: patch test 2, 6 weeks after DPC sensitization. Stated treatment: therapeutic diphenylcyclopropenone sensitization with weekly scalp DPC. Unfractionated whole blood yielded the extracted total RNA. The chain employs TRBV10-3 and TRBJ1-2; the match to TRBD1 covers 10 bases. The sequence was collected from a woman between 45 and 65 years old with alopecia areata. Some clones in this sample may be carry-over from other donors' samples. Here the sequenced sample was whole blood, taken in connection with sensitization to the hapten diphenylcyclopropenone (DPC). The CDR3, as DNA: TGTGCCATCAGTGATGGGACAGGGGCCGGAGGCTACACCTTC. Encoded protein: CAISDGTGAGGYTF.